Included here is one T cell receptor (beta chain) sequence, with context. V dropped 0 bases and J dropped 4; count of bases not matched to a gene: 10. This CDR3 has 18 residues. Germline V gene sequence: CDR1 SGHTA, CDR2 FQGTGA. This sample stems from a study of blood T cell repertoires in COVID-19. Study background: Samples representing acute and convalescent COVID-19 were sourced from the United States, Italy and Spain. In each case, the material was cDNA or gDNA derived from T cells, B-cell-depleted T cells, or PBMCs.

In the original workflow: How many nucleated cells were present was estimated from reference gene primer amplification. Sequencing used immunoSEQ multiplex PCR; TCRdb keeps in-frame clones, though not all of them. V and J calls and clone size are copied from that table; D and trimming were computed from the DNA. The table includes some 150,000 clones, 82% detected once. The genes are TRBV7-3 and TRBJ1-5, with 9 bases matching TRBD1. Sequenced input: peripheral blood. The clonotype originates from a woman older than 75 with acute or convalescent COVID-19. CDR3 sequence reads: CASSLTGDREVGNQPQHF. In nucleotides, the CDR3 is TGTGCCAGCAGCTTAACGGGGGACAGGGAAGTAGGAAATCAGCCCCAGCATTTT.